This entry lists 21 T cell receptor beta chains sequenced from one sample in a study of CD8 T cells in Susac syndrome. Random hexamers served to reverse transcribe roughly 0.5 to 1 ug RNA. TCRdb recomputed calls from the immunoSEQ multiplex PCR reads with MiXCR, one row per CDR3 protein. Among 200,000 or so distinct CDR3 sequences listed, about 96% were seen once. The sequencing sample was made of CD4+ T cells from PBMCs. The source is a human donor with multiple sclerosis.

The rearrangement joins TRBV19 to TRBJ1-3, with D uncertain. CDR1 is LNHDA, CDR2 SQIVND, per germline (reference sequence). Trimming stripped 7 bases from V and 0 bases from J, with 10 bases between. The CDR3 totals 14 residues. This chain's CDR3 is CASIGRGSGNTIYF. In DNA, the CDR3 is TGTGCCAGTATAGGACGTGGCTCTGGAAACACCATATATTTT. Drawing the rest from reference TRBV19 and TRBJ1-3, the complete variable domain is DGGITQSPKYLFRKEGQNVTLSCEQNLNHDAMYWYRQDPGQGLRLIYYSQIVNDFQKGDIAEGYSVSREKKESFPLTVTSAQKNPTAFYLCASIGRGSGNTIYFGEGSWLTVV.

This sequence joins TRBV2 and TRBJ1-6; maybe TRBD1 (6 bases). V was pared by 11 bases and J by 10 bases, with 18 bases between. Germline CDR1 is SNHLY and CDR2 is FYNNEI. The CDR3 is 13 amino acids. CDR3 nucleotides: TGTGCCGTACAGGGTGGGGTAGGCTCACCCCTCCACTTT. It is translated as CAVQGGVGSPLHF. The variable domain in full, with the rest retrieved from reference TRBV2 and TRBJ1-6, is EPEVTQTPSHQVTQMGQEVILRCVPISNHLYFYWYRQILGQKVEFLVSFYNNEISEKSEIFDDQFSVERPDGSNFTLKIRSTKLEDSAMYFCAVQGGVGSPLHFGNGTRLTVT.

This chain uses TRBV18 with TRBJ2-7; D is perhaps TRBD2 (6 bases). CDR1 KGHSH and CDR2 LQKENI come from the germline V gene. Trimming took 6 bases from V and 0 from J, leaving 12 bases between them. The length of the CDR3 is 14 residues. For the CDR3, the DNA is TGTGCCAGCTCCCCAGTAGCGGACTCCTACGAGCAGTACTTC. Its translation is CASSPVADSYEQYF.

The chain employs TRBV7-9 and TRBJ2-6; D ambiguous. V was trimmed by 7 bases and J by 2 bases, leaving 12 bases between them. CDR3 length equals 15 residues. Germline V CDR1 and CDR2: SEHNR, FQNEAQ (reference sequence). The CDR3 loop reads CASTTDLTGANVLTF. For the CDR3, the DNA is TGTGCCAGCACCACCGATTTAACTGGGGCCAACGTCCTGACTTTC.

The CDR3 bases are TGTGCCACCAGCAGAGATCCGGAAAGCGTGGTCGAGCAGTACTTC. Protein: CATSRDPESVVEQYF. V usage is TRBV15 and J usage is TRBJ2-7; D not certain. The CDR3 is made up of 15 amino acids. Trimming left V 0 bases short and J 6 bases short, with 15 bases between. Germline loops: CDR1 LNHNV, CDR2 YYDKDF (reference sequence).

This rearrangement joins TRBV29-1 to TRBJ2-7, with 7 bases that match TRBD1. The CDR3 contains 15 residues. The V segment lost 6 bases and the J segment 1 base; nucleotides outside the gene matches: 12. Per germline, CDR1 SQVTM and CDR2 ANQGSEA. The CDR3 loop is CSVADRPLPSYEQYF. The CDR3 DNA reads as TGCAGCGTCGCGGACAGGCCCCTTCCATCCTACGAGCAGTACTTC.

This clonotype is a singleton in its sample. For the CDR3, the DNA is TGCGCCAGCGGCGTCCTCGCTGACTCGCCTCTTTTGGATACGCAGTATTTT. Protein: CASGVLADSPLLDTQYF. The J gene is TRBJ2-3, the V gene TRBV5-1, with D unclear. Germline V CDR1 and CDR2: SGHRS, YFSETQ. Trimming took off 7 bases at V and 6 bases at J, with 27 bases between the two ends. The CDR3 runs to 17 residues.

The chain recombines TRBV12-5 with TRBJ2-7; 7 nucleotides align to TRBD1. This CDR3 contains 18 residues. CDR1 is LGHNT and CDR2 is FRNRAP in the germline V gene. Trimming removed 8 bases from V and 0 bases from J; junction bases left unmatched: 19. The CDR3 reads CASRISPVRGPSSYEQYF. Here the CDR3 DNA reads TGTGCTAGTCGAATATCTCCGGTAAGGGGGCCGAGCTCCTACGAGCAGTACTTC.

This chain links TRBV5-1 with TRBJ2-1; perhaps TRBD2 as D (5 bases). This CDR3 spans 18 amino acids. The ends were cut back, 0 bases at V and 0 bases at J, with 16 bases in the middle. CDR1 SGHRS and CDR2 YFSETQ come from the germline V gene. CDR3 region: CASSLERAEPSSYNEQFF. The CDR3 DNA is TGCGCCAGCAGCTTGGAGAGGGCGGAACCCAGCTCCTACAATGAGCAGTTCTTC.

This chain joins TRBV13 and TRBJ1-2; no reliable D call. V was clipped by 4 bases and J by 11 bases, with 14 bases between them. The length of the CDR3 is 12 residues. Germline CDR1 reads PRHDT; CDR2 reads FYEKMQ (reference sequence). CDR3 sequence reads: CASSSRGPEYTF. In nucleotides, the CDR3 is TGTGCCAGCAGCTCCAGAGGCCCGGAGTACACCTTC.

V usage is TRBV9 and J usage is TRBJ2-4; 7 bases agree with TRBD2. This CDR3 is built from 18 residues. CDR1 and CDR2 from the germline V gene are SGDLS and YYNGEE. With V trimmed by 0 bases and J by 3 bases, 12 bases remained unmatched. CDR3: CASSVVGIEGRVKNIQYF. The CDR3 region has the DNA TGTGCCAGCAGCGTAGTCGGGATTGAGGGGAGGGTCAAAAACATTCAGTACTTC.

This clonotype has only a few counts. The rearrangement links TRBV2 to TRBJ2-5; D uncertain. With 5 bases removed from V and 4 bases from J, the gap between germline ends came to 8 bases. CDR1 is SNHLY, CDR2 FYNNEI, per germline. The CDR3 is 12 residues long. The CDR3 protein is CASSSRRETQYF. For the CDR3, the DNA is TGTGCCAGCAGTTCCCGGCGAGAGACCCAGTACTTC.

The chain recombines TRBV30 with TRBJ2-1; D is unclear. Germline lookup yields CDR1 GTSNPN and CDR2 SVGIG (reference sequence). Trimming pared 3 bases from V and 10 bases from J, leaving 10 bases between. The CDR3 loop spans 11 amino acids. Here the CDR3 DNA reads TGTGCCTGGAGATGGCCCAGCGAGCAGTTCTTC. It specifies CAWRWPSEQFF. Full variable domain (outside the CDR3, taken from reference TRBV30 and TRBJ2-1): SQTIHQWPATLVQPVGSPLSLECTVEGTSNPNLYWYRQAAGRGLQLLFYSVGIGQISSEVPQNLSASRPQDRQFILSSKKLLLSDSGFYLCAWRWPSEQFFGPGTRLTVL.

J is TRBJ2-1 and V is TRBV11-1; the D is unclear. The CDR3 runs to 13 residues. With 2 bases removed from V and 8 bases from J, the gap between germline ends came to 10 bases. Germline assignment: CDR1 SGHAT and CDR2 FQDESV (reference sequence). The CDR3 loop reads CASSLLEEYEQFF. CDR3 nucleotides: TGTGCCAGCAGCTTATTAGAGGAGTATGAGCAGTTCTTC.

J is TRBJ2-3 and V is TRBV18; weak D call: TRBD2 (5 bases). Trimming pared 6 bases from V and 5 bases from J, leaving 6 bases between. The CDR3 has 11 residues. Germline CDR1 reads KGHSH; CDR2 reads LQKENI. CDR3: CASSRGDTQYF. CDR3 DNA sequence: TGTGCCAGCTCTCGGGGAGATACGCAGTATTTT. The whole variable domain, remainder taken from reference TRBV18 and TRBJ2-3, is NAGVMQNPRHLVRRRGQEARLRCSPMKGHSHVYWYRQLPEEGLKFMVYLQKENIIDESGMPKERFSAEFPKEGPSILRIQQVVRGDSAAYFCASSRGDTQYFGPGTRLTVL.

This clonotype has more than one count but fewer than ten. The chain is built from TRBV19 and TRBJ2-6; D gene unclear. Between the trimmed V and J ends, which lost 5 bases and 0 bases, there was a span of 11 bases. Germline loops: CDR1 LNHDA, CDR2 SQIVND (reference sequence). This CDR3 comprises 16 residues. The CDR3 region has the DNA TGTGCCAGTAGTCCCCGACGGTCCTCTGGGGCCAACGTCCTGACTTTC. Residues: CASSPRRSSGANVLTF.

The gene calls are TRBV25-1 and TRBJ1-2; a possible D gene is TRBD1 (5 bases). V lost 3 bases to trimming and J lost 1 base, with 12 bases between them. The CDR3 covers 15 residues. The germline V gene has CDR1 MGHDK and CDR2 SYGVNS. For the CDR3, the DNA is TGTGCCAGCAGTGAGGGGCCCAGGGATAACTATGGCTACACCTTC. Translated: CASSEGPRDNYGYTF.

This rearrangement joins TRBV20-1 to TRBJ1-5; D is possibly TRBD1 (6 bases). The V end lost 5 bases, the J end lost 7 bases, and 15 bases lay between the germline ends. The CDR3 spans 13 residues. The germline V gene has CDR1 DFQATT and CDR2 SNEGSKA (reference sequence). Here the CDR3 DNA reads TGCAGTGCTGGAACAGGGTGGGGGCAGCCCCAGCATTTT. Translation: CSAGTGWGQPQHF.

This rearrangement joins TRBV3-1 to TRBJ1-6, with D hard to call. This CDR3 comprises 13 residues. Trimming stripped 0 bases from V and 12 bases from J, with 9 bases between. Looked up from germline, CDR1 is LGHDT and CDR2 is YNNKEL (reference sequence). CDR3 amino acids: CASSQEDRIPLHF. The CDR3 DNA follows: TGTGCCAGCAGCCAAGAGGATAGGATACCCCTCCACTTT.

The genes are TRBV4-1 and TRBJ1-1; 9 bases map to TRBD1. Germline V gene sequence: CDR1 MGHRA, CDR2 YSYEKL. This CDR3 region has 14 residues. Unmatched junction bases numbered 5, after V lost 4 bases and J lost 5 bases. CDR3 protein: CASSRDRERTEAFF. The CDR3 bases are TGCGCCAGCAGCCGGGACAGGGAAAGGACTGAAGCTTTCTTT.

V is TRBV20-1 and J is TRBJ2-5; 10 bases agree with TRBD2. Looked up from germline, CDR1 is DFQATT and CDR2 is SNEGSKA (reference sequence). The CDR3 covers 16 residues. Unmatched junction bases numbered 6, after V lost 0 bases and J lost 2 bases. CDR3: CSARDPSGGLQETQYF. The CDR3 DNA is TGCAGTGCTAGAGATCCTAGCGGGGGATTACAAGAGACCCAGTACTTC.